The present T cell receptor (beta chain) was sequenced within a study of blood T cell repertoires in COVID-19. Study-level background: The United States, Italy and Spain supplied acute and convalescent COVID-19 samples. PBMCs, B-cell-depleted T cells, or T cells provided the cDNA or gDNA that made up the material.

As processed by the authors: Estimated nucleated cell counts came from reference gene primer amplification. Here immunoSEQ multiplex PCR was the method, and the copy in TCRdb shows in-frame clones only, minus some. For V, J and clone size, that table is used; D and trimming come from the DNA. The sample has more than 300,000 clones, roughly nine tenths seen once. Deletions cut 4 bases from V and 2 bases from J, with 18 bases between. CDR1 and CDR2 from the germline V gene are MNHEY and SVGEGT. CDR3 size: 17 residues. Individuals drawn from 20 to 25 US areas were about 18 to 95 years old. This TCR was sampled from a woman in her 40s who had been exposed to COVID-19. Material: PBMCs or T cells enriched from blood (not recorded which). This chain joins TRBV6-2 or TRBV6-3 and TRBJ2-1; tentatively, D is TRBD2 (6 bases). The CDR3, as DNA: TGTGCCAGCAGTTCCCAAAGAGGCGGGGTAACCTACAATGAGCAGTTCTTC. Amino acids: CASSSQRGGVTYNEQFF.